The 17 T cell receptor beta chains below all came from one sample that was sequenced in a study of blood T cell repertoires in COVID-19. Assay: immunoSEQ multiplex PCR; the TCRdb copy retains only in-frame clones and omits some. The sample contains over 50,000 clones, around 77% of which appear only once. The sample taken for sequencing was peripheral blood. The receptors were sampled from a woman in her seventies with COVID-19, enrolled during active disease.

The chain combines TRBV5-1 with TRBJ2-7; D perhaps matches TRBD2 (6 bases). V lost 0 bases and J 6 bases, leaving 16 bases between the germline ends. The V gene's germline CDR1 is SGHRS and CDR2 YFSETQ. The CDR3 totals 15 residues. The CDR3 sequence is CASSLGGLRTSEQYV. CDR3 sequence (DNA): TGCGCCAGCAGCTTGGGGGGACTTCGGACGAGCGAGCAGTACGTC.

V usage is TRBV28 and J usage is TRBJ1-5, with D hard to call. Trimming left V 5 bases short and J 7 bases short, with 6 bases between. The germline gives CDR1 MDHEN, CDR2 SYDVKM. CDR3 length equals 11 residues. In DNA form, the CDR3 reads TGTGCCAGCAGTACCCGGCAGCCCCAGCATTTT. The encoded protein is CASSTRQPQHF.

The gene calls are TRBV5-6 and TRBJ1-2; D might be TRBD1 (5 bases). Germline V gives CDR1 SGHDT, CDR2 YYEEEE. V was clipped by 6 bases and J by 2 bases, with 14 bases between them. The CDR3 has 14 residues. DNA for the CDR3: TGTGCCAGCACCCCGTGGCCAGGGAACTATGGCTACACCTTC. Protein sequence: CASTPWPGNYGYTF.

The chain employs TRBV14 and TRBJ2-1, with 10 bases matching TRBD2. V shed 3 bases and J 6 bases; nucleotides not matched to a gene: 5. Germline CDR1 SGHDN, CDR2 FVKESK. The length of the CDR3 is 15 residues. CDR3 sequence reads: CASSQRVAGGNEQFF. CDR3 bases: TGTGCCAGCAGCCAGCGGGTAGCGGGGGGCAATGAGCAGTTCTTC.

The V gene is TRBV3-1 (or the pseudogene TRBV3-2), the J gene TRBJ2-7, with D maybe TRBD2 (7 bases). The CDR3 is 16 amino acids. In germline, CDR1 is LGHDT, CDR2 YNNKEL (reference sequence). V was shortened by 1 base and J by 6 bases, with 19 bases between the two germline ends. The CDR3, as DNA: TGTGCCAGCAGCCAAGGGTTCGGGGGGCAGGTTCCCGAGCAGTACTTC. It translates to CASSQGFGGQVPEQYF.

This chain uses TRBV15 with TRBJ2-2; weak D call: TRBD2 (6 bases). The CDR3 runs 17 residues. V was pared by 4 bases and J by 5 bases, with 20 bases between. Germline CDR1 LNHNV, CDR2 YYDKDF (reference sequence). CDR3 coding DNA: TGTGCCACCAGCAAAGGAGGCTACGGGGGTCTAACCGGGGAGCTGTTTTTT. Its protein product is CATSKGGYGGLTGELFF.

This clone was observed at least ten times. The rearrangement uses TRBV5-4 and TRBJ2-7; the D is unclear. Germline assignment: CDR1 SGHNT and CDR2 YYREEE (reference sequence). This CDR3 has 13 residues. V lost 0 bases, J lost 1 base, and 5 bases lay in between. The DNA of the CDR3 is TGTGCCAGCAGCTTGGCCAGGTCCTACGAGCAGTACTTC. Translated, it gives CASSLARSYEQYF.

The chain is built from TRBV10-2 and TRBJ2-2; D gene ambiguous. The CDR3 spans 14 residues. Germline V gene sequence: CDR1 WSHSY, CDR2 SAAADI. Trimming stripped 0 bases from V and 6 bases from J, with 8 bases between. The CDR3 here is CASSESGRAGELFF. The CDR3 DNA reads TGCGCCAGCAGTGAGTCTGGCCGGGCCGGGGAGCTGTTTTTT.

This clone was recorded at least ten times. This chain uses TRBV5-1 with TRBJ2-7, with TRBD2 matching over 10 bases. The CDR3 has 14 residues. Germline CDR1 is SGHRS and CDR2 is YFSETQ. Trimming took 3 bases from V and 3 from J; bases not matched to a gene: 3. CDR3 protein: CASSWTSGVYEQYF. The CDR3 region has the DNA TGCGCCAGCAGCTGGACTAGCGGCGTCTACGAGCAGTACTTC.

This clone has just a few counts. The chain employs TRBV27 and TRBJ1-4; TRBD1 might be the D (6 bases). CDR1 MNHEY and CDR2 SMNVEV come from the germline V gene (reference sequence). The CDR3 covers 15 residues. The V end lost 2 bases, the J end lost 5 bases, and 12 bases lay between the germline ends. CDR3 loop: CASSLIGGENEKLFF. DNA for the CDR3: TGTGCCAGCAGTTTAATAGGGGGGGAGAATGAAAAACTGTTTTTT.

The chain links TRBV6-1 to TRBJ1-6; perhaps TRBD1 as D (5 bases). Germline CDR1 is MNHNS and CDR2 is SASEGT. V lost 0 bases and J 9 bases, leaving 15 bases between the germline ends. CDR3 length equals 16 residues. The CDR3 loop reads CASSEASQGFGSPLHF. The CDR3 nucleotides read TGTGCCAGCAGTGAAGCGAGCCAGGGATTTGGTTCACCCCTCCACTTT.

This clone was counted only a few times. V and J are TRBV6-2 or TRBV6-3 and TRBJ1-5; 9 nucleotides align to TRBD1. The J segment lost 5 bases and the V segment lost 6 bases, leaving 8 bases of the junction unmatched. Germline CDR1 reads MNHEY; CDR2 reads SVGEGT. CDR3 length equals 15 residues. CDR3 protein: CASSRPGQGYQPQHF. CDR3 DNA: TGTGCCAGCAGCCGCCCGGGACAGGGCTATCAGCCCCAGCATTTT.

The rearrangement links TRBV6-2 or TRBV6-3 to TRBJ2-1; D not resolved. Germline V gene sequence: CDR1 MNHEY, CDR2 SVGEGT. CDR3 length: 11 amino acids. V lost 4 bases to trimming and J lost 10 bases, with 8 bases between them. CDR3: CASSSVGEQFF. CDR3 in DNA: TGTGCCAGCAGTTCCGTCGGGGAGCAGTTCTTC.

This clone occurred once. The chain links TRBV19 to TRBJ1-2, with TRBD1 matching 7 bases. The V and J ends lost 7 bases and 8 bases, in that order; junction bases with no gene match: 10. Germline loops: CDR1 LNHDA, CDR2 SQIVND (reference sequence). The CDR3 covers 13 residues. The CDR3 sequence is CASTFDREGGYTF. The CDR3 DNA follows: TGTGCCAGTACCTTCGACAGGGAAGGCGGCTACACCTTC.

This clone came up once. This rearrangement joins TRBV11-3 to TRBJ2-5; unclear D gene. CDR3 length: 12 amino acids. Germline V CDR1 and CDR2: SGHNT, YENEEA. The V end lost 5 bases, the J end lost 5 bases, and 9 bases lay between the germline ends. The CDR3 reads CASSPREETQYF. As DNA, the CDR3 is TGTGCCAGCAGCCCCCGTGAGGAGACCCAGTACTTC.

This sequence joins TRBV7-2 and TRBJ1-3, with a weak D call TRBD1 (5 bases). The CDR3 consists of 14 residues. Trimming stripped 5 bases from V and 4 bases from J, with 12 bases between. Looked up from germline, CDR1 is SGHTA and CDR2 is FQGNSA. This CDR3 is CASSLRVGGNTIYF. For the CDR3, the DNA is TGTGCCAGCAGCCTCAGGGTGGGAGGAAACACCATATATTTT.

This clone was observed a few times. J is TRBJ1-5 and V is TRBV18, with D perhaps TRBD1 (6 bases). The ends were cut back, 4 bases at V and 6 bases at J, with 16 bases in the middle. Germline CDR1 is KGHSH and CDR2 is LQKENI. This CDR3 is built from 15 residues. The DNA of the CDR3 is TGTGCCAGCTCACTCAACGGGGGGGCCGGTCAGCCCCAGCATTTT. Amino acid sequence: CASSLNGGAGQPQHF.